A selection of T cell receptor beta chains follows, all from one sample in a study of blood T cells in healthy people across ages. TCRdb reprocessed the 5' RACE reads with MiXCR, giving one entry per CDR3 protein. The sample contains about 1.5 million distinct CDR3 sequences, around 40% of which appear only once. The sample was blood. Source of these receptors: a woman younger than 35 in good health. CDR3s include the opening cysteine and the closing phenylalanine or tryptophan. Fields, in order: CDR3 protein, CDR3 DNA, clone size, V gene, D gene, J gene. A D gene is named only where the DNA matches it firmly. Clone sizes are given selectively: once, few, many, or a class where the clone is expanded.

CASSYSSQAIELEAFF,TGTGCCAGCAGTTACTCGAGTCAGGCGATCGAGCTTGAAGCTTTCTTT,.,TRBV6-2/TRBV6-3,.,TRBJ1-1
CASSDMPGQGNGYTF,TGTGCCAGCAGCGATATGCCGGGACAGGGTAATGGCTACACCTTC,.,TRBV5-5,TRBD1,TRBJ1-2
CASSSVTGYNEQFF,TGTGCCAGCAGCTCAGTGACAGGTTACAATGAGCAGTTCTTC,.,TRBV11-2,.,TRBJ2-1
CASSTRQGRTDTQYF,TGTGCCAGCAGTACCCGACAGGGAAGGACAGATACGCAGTATTTT,few,TRBV12-3/TRBV12-4,TRBD1,TRBJ2-3
CASTRGQHYEQYF,TGTGCCAGCACCAGGGGACAGCACTACGAGCAGTACTTC,few,TRBV12-3/TRBV12-4,TRBD1,TRBJ2-7
CASSLVNTEAFF,TGTGCCAGCAGCTTAGTCAACACTGAAGCTTTCTTT,many,TRBV7-9,.,TRBJ1-1
CASSLYGLYGNEQFF,TGTGCCAGCAGTTTATACGGGCTCTACGGCAATGAGCAGTTCTTC,few,TRBV27,.,TRBJ2-1
CASSIQGRLNEKLFF,TGTGCCAGCAGCATACAGGGGAGGCTAAATGAAAAACTGTTTTTT,.,TRBV7-2,TRBD1,TRBJ1-4
CSAPTGTGDAGTEAFF,TGCAGTGCTCCCACTGGGACAGGGGATGCTGGGACTGAAGCTTTCTTT,.,TRBV20-1,TRBD1,TRBJ1-1
CASSYSGQTTEAFF,TGTGCCAGCAGTTACTCGGGACAGACCACTGAAGCTTTCTTT,.,TRBV6-5,TRBD1,TRBJ1-1
CSAGGHYEQYF,TGCAGTGCTGGGGGGCACTACGAGCAGTACTTC,few,TRBV20-1,.,TRBJ2-7
CASSYPRSYEQYF,TGTGCCAGCAGTTACCCTCGCTCCTACGAGCAGTACTTC,few,TRBV6-5,.,TRBJ2-7
CASPGQGDNEQFF,TGTGCCAGCCCGGGACAGGGGGACAATGAGCAGTTCTTC,once,TRBV28,TRBD1,TRBJ2-1
CASSPNPRQGYGYTF,TGCGCCAGCAGCCCTAATCCCAGACAGGGGTATGGCTACACCTTC,.,TRBV5-1,TRBD1,TRBJ1-2
CASSSLGGTVNTEAFF,TGTGCCAGCAGCTCCCTGGGGGGAACAGTGAACACTGAAGCTTTCTTT,.,TRBV11-2,.,TRBJ1-1
CSARDWSGRSFREQYF,TGCAGTGCTAGAGATTGGAGCGGGAGGTCCTTTCGCGAGCAGTACTTC,.,TRBV20-1,TRBD2,TRBJ2-7
CASSQEDTSGTYEQYF,TGTGCCAGCAGCCAGGAGGATACTAGCGGAACCTACGAGCAGTACTTC,many,TRBV4-2,TRBD2,TRBJ2-7
CATGEGGYEQYF,TGTGCCACCGGAGAGGGGGGCTACGAGCAGTACTTC,.,TRBV15,.,TRBJ2-7
CASSPWGGGNNEQFF,TGTGCCAGCAGTCCCTGGGGCGGGGGAAACAATGAGCAGTTCTTC,.,TRBV27,TRBD2,TRBJ2-1
CASRIRGVGTDTQYF,TGTGCCAGCAGAATTCGGGGGGTGGGCACAGATACGCAGTATTTT,.,TRBV6-2/TRBV6-3,TRBD2,TRBJ2-3
CATSGRAGGSPFNEQYF,TGTGCCACCAGCGGAAGAGCGGGAGGATCTCCTTTCAATGAGCAGTACTTC,.,TRBV15,TRBD2,TRBJ2-7
CASSYAIGLRGHYPQETQYF,TGTGCCAGCAGTTACGCGATTGGCCTACGTGGACATTACCCACAAGAGACCCAGTACTTC,.,TRBV6-2/TRBV6-3,.,TRBJ2-5
CASSPPRGQPTYNEQFF,TGTGCCAGCAGCCCTCCCCGGGGTCAACCCACCTACAATGAGCAGTTCTTC,.,TRBV6-1,.,TRBJ2-1
CASSLRDRGHTDTQYF,TGTGCCAGCAGCTTGCGGGACAGGGGGCACACAGATACGCAGTATTTT,few,TRBV7-3,TRBD1,TRBJ2-3
CSVDRQNYGYTF,TGCAGCGTTGACAGACAGAACTATGGCTACACCTTC,.,TRBV29-1,.,TRBJ1-2
CASSTGTGKRQPQHF,TGTGCCAGCAGTACCGGGACAGGGAAGAGGCAGCCCCAGCATTTT,few,TRBV2,TRBD1,TRBJ1-5
CASSAPGTSLNNEQFF,TGTGCCAGCAGCGCCCCCGGGACTAGTTTGAATAATGAGCAGTTCTTC,.,TRBV11-2,TRBD2,TRBJ2-1
CAGSPSRGAGGYTF,TGTGCCGGCAGTCCGTCGCGAGGGGCCGGAGGCTACACCTTC,.,TRBV12-3/TRBV12-4,.,TRBJ1-2